The 21 T cell receptor beta chains below were found in one sample sequenced in a study of OX40 agonist ivuxolimab in advanced cancers. This table comes from immunoSEQ multiplex PCR, and its TCRdb copy is limited to in-frame clones, with some not included. Of 53,000 or so clones detected, approximately 75% appear once; the ten largest clones hold 2% to 3%. Sequenced material: CD4+ or CD8+ T cells sorted from blood, taken in a trial of the OX40 agonist ivuxolimab. Source of these receptors: an adult with an advanced solid tumor such as melanoma, head and neck, liver or kidney cancer.

This clone has a handful of counts. The V call is TRBV7-3, the J call TRBJ2-1; a weak D match, TRBD1 (5 bases). The CDR3 spans 17 residues. Per the germline V gene, CDR1 is SGHTA and CDR2 is FQGTGA. Deletions cut 0 bases from V and 5 bases from J, with 17 bases between. CDR3 coding DNA: TGTGCCAGCAGCTTAACCCGGTCTATAGGGGTCCACAATGAGCAGTTCTTC. Translation gives CASSLTRSIGVHNEQFF.

V usage is TRBV28 and J usage is TRBJ2-7; D is possibly TRBD2 (5 bases). The germline CDR1 and CDR2 sequences are MDHEN and SYDVKM. This CDR3 spans 14 amino acids. V was trimmed by 1 base and J by 3 bases, leaving 10 bases between them. This CDR3 reads CASSLFGIHYEQYF. As DNA, the CDR3 is TGTGCCAGCAGTTTATTCGGGATTCACTACGAGCAGTACTTC.

The V gene is TRBV6-1, the J gene TRBJ2-3, with D maybe TRBD1 (5 bases). Per the germline V gene, CDR1 is MNHNS and CDR2 is SASEGT. This CDR3 contains 15 residues. Deletions cut 8 bases from V and 0 bases from J, with 15 bases between. CDR3 amino acids: CASPIETASTDTQYF. CDR3 DNA sequence: TGTGCCAGCCCGATAGAGACAGCTAGCACAGATACGCAGTATTTT.

V gene TRBV23-1 combines with J gene TRBJ1-1; D not resolved. TRBV23-1 is known as an ORF, though its function is uncertain. The CDR3 is 14 amino acids. Trimming took 8 bases from V and 3 from J, leaving 16 bases between them. CDR3 DNA: TGCGCCAGCCCCCACCCGATATGCGACACTGAAGCTTTCTTT. It is translated as CASPHPICDTEAFF.

This clone showed up just a few times. The rearrangement links TRBV19 to TRBJ1-5; no clear D. Trimming cost V 1 base and J 7 bases, with 14 bases left between them. The CDR3 consists of 15 residues. CDR1 is LNHDA and CDR2 is SQIVND in the germline V gene (reference sequence). CDR3 amino acids: CASSIGGGSGQPQHF. CDR3 bases: TGTGCCAGTAGTATAGGCGGAGGATCGGGCCAGCCCCAGCATTTT.

The chain is built from TRBV19 and TRBJ1-2; TRBD1 matches 11 bases. The CDR3 extends over 14 amino acids. Trimming at V came to 5 bases and at J to 4 bases, leaving 3 bases not matched to a gene. Germline V gives CDR1 LNHDA, CDR2 SQIVND (reference sequence). The CDR3 nucleotides are TGTGCCAGTAGTCTGGGACAGGGGGGCTATGGCTACACCTTC. This gives the protein CASSLGQGGYGYTF.

The rearrangement links TRBV28 to TRBJ1-1; tentative D call: TRBD1 (5 bases). Germline values: CDR1 MDHEN, CDR2 SYDVKM. CDR3 length equals 12 residues. V was trimmed by 5 bases and J by 7 bases, leaving 11 bases between them. The CDR3 here is CASSRAGFEAFF. The CDR3 DNA reads TGTGCCAGCAGTCGGGCAGGGTTTGAAGCTTTCTTT.

The chain is built from TRBV29-1 and TRBJ1-4, with TRBD1 as a possible D gene (5 bases). This CDR3 contains 14 residues. Trimming took off 6 bases at V and 4 bases at J, with 15 bases between the two ends. CDR1 SQVTM and CDR2 ANQGSEA come from the germline V gene. The CDR3 loop reads CSVEPGGGNEKLFF. The CDR3, as DNA: TGCAGCGTGGAACCCGGCGGGGGTAATGAAAAACTGTTTTTT.

Here the CDR3 DNA reads TGTGCCAGCAAACTAGGGGGGCCAGAGACCCAGTACTTC. The encoded protein is CASKLGGPETQYF. The rearrangement links TRBV28 to TRBJ2-5; tentatively, D is TRBD1 or TRBD2 (6 bases each). V lost 7 bases, J lost 4 bases, and 13 bases lay in between. CDR3 length: 13 residues. Germline values: CDR1 MDHEN, CDR2 SYDVKM.

This chain links TRBV9 with TRBJ1-4; 9 bases align to TRBD1. Germline V lookup: CDR1 SGDLS, CDR2 YYNGEE. V was pared by 0 bases and J by 6 bases, with 6 bases of the junction left unmatched. This CDR3 spans 16 amino acids. This CDR3 is CASSVGGTGYHEKLFF. The CDR3 DNA reads as TGTGCCAGCAGCGTAGGAGGGACAGGGTATCATGAAAAACTGTTTTTT.

This chain uses TRBV12-5 with TRBJ1-6; D remains ambiguous. The CDR3 contains 13 residues. V gave up 6 bases and J gave up 1 base, with 4 bases separating them. Germline-derived CDR1 and CDR2 are LGHNT and FRNRAP. CDR3 protein: CASGLSYNSPLHF. CDR3 DNA: TGTGCTAGTGGGTTATCCTATAATTCACCCCTCCACTTT.

The rearrangement joins TRBV27 to TRBJ2-6; D not resolved. CDR1 and CDR2 from the germline V gene are MNHEY and SMNVEV (reference sequence). The CDR3 sequence is 13 residues long. With 6 bases removed from V and 1 base from J, the gap between germline ends came to 4 bases. The CDR3 protein is CASRVSGANVLTF. The CDR3 DNA reads as TGTGCCAGCAGGGTGTCTGGGGCCAACGTCCTGACTTTC.

The J gene is TRBJ1-5, the V gene TRBV19; weak D call: TRBD1 (6 bases). V gave up 6 bases and J gave up 2 bases, with 14 bases separating them. The CDR3 contains 15 residues. CDR1 is LNHDA, CDR2 SQIVND, per germline (reference sequence). The CDR3 DNA reads as TGTGCCAGTAGAGAACAGGGTAGGGGCAATCAGCCCCAGCATTTT. The encoded protein is CASREQGRGNQPQHF.

This sequence joins TRBV19 and TRBJ2-3, with D possibly matching TRBD2 (6 bases). Trimming took 4 bases from V and 4 from J, leaving 15 bases between them. The CDR3 sequence is 15 residues long. Germline V gene sequence: CDR1 LNHDA, CDR2 SQIVND (reference sequence). In nucleotides, the CDR3 is TGTGCCAGTAGTACCGTCTTTTCGGGGGCAGATACGCAGTATTTT. Its protein is CASSTVFSGADTQYF.

This chain joins TRBV5-6 and TRBJ1-3; no clear D. This CDR3 has 13 residues. Trimming left V 3 bases short and J 1 base short, with 5 bases between. Looked up from germline, CDR1 is SGHDT and CDR2 is YYEEEE. The chain's CDR3 is CASSSGSGNTIYF. The CDR3, as DNA: TGTGCCAGCAGCTCCGGGTCTGGAAACACCATATATTTT.

The chain employs TRBV14 and TRBJ1-1, with D possibly matching TRBD1 (5 bases). V lost 0 bases and J 5 bases, leaving 13 bases between the germline ends. The CDR3 contains 15 residues. CDR1 is SGHDN and CDR2 is FVKESK in the germline V gene. In DNA, the CDR3 is TGTGCCAGCAGCCAAGATGGACGATGGGGGACTGAAGCTTTCTTT. Translation: CASSQDGRWGTEAFF.

The chain is built from TRBV29-1 and TRBJ1-1; TRBD1 aligns across 7 bases. From germline, CDR1 is SQVTM and CDR2 ANQGSEA. V shed 6 bases, J shed 0 bases, and the junction held 4 bases outside the gene matches. The CDR3 loop spans 13 amino acids. Here the CDR3 reads CSVRQGLNTEAFF. Here the CDR3 DNA reads TGCAGCGTCCGACAGGGCTTGAACACTGAAGCTTTCTTT.

The sample holds one count of this clone. J is TRBJ2-2 and V is TRBV7-2; D may be TRBD1 (7 bases). This CDR3 has 15 amino acids. Trimming removed 0 bases from V and 3 bases from J, with 8 bases in between. Germline assignment: CDR1 SGHTA and CDR2 FQGNSA. The CDR3 DNA is TGTGCCAGCAGCTTAGCCAGGGGGGACACCGGGGAGCTGTTTTTT. Residues: CASSLARGDTGELFF.

The rearrangement uses TRBV11-2 and TRBJ1-4, with D possibly matching TRBD1 (5 bases). This CDR3 contains 14 residues. CDR1 SGHAT and CDR2 FQNNGV come from the germline V gene. With 0 bases removed from V and 7 bases from J, the gap between germline ends came to 9 bases. The CDR3 here is CASSLDQGIEKLFF. The DNA of the CDR3 is TGTGCCAGCAGCTTAGACCAGGGCATTGAAAAACTGTTTTTT.

The chain carries TRBV19 and TRBJ2-1; D not resolved. The CDR3 has 11 amino acids. Trimming removed 3 bases at V and 7 bases at J, with 4 bases between. Germline CDR1 is LNHDA and CDR2 is SQIVND (reference sequence). The CDR3: CASSIRNEQFF. The CDR3 nucleotides read TGTGCCAGTAGTATCAGGAATGAGCAGTTCTTC.

This chain connects TRBV6-5 to TRBJ2-7; 7 bases line up with TRBD1. J gave up 12 bases and V 4 bases, and 12 bases lay outside the gene matches. This CDR3 contains 13 residues. Germline V gene data show CDR1 as MNHEY and CDR2 as SVGAGI. CDR3 DNA sequence: TGTGCCAGCAGTTCCCATTCAGGGGGTCAATTGTACTTC. It codes for CASSSHSGGQLYF.